This T cell receptor beta chain was identified in a study of T cell changes during pregnancy in multiple sclerosis. Only in-frame clones appear in the TCRdb table, and some are missing; sequencing was by immunoSEQ multiplex PCR. The sample contains some 60,000 clones, 80% to 95% of which appear only once. V lost 2 bases and J lost 4; bases outside the gene matches: 5. The germline gives CDR1 SGHRS, CDR2 YFSETQ. CDR3 size: 15 residues. This chain joins TRBV5-1 and TRBJ2-2; 7 nucleotides agree with TRBD1. The receptor was isolated from a female donor with multiple sclerosis, enrolled in a pregnancy study. This specimen consisted of CD4+ T cells from peripheral blood mononuclear cells, obtained before pregnancy. CDR3 bases: TGCGCCAGCAGCTTTGTCAGGGGGAGCACCGGGGAGCTGTTTTTT. Translated, it gives CASSFVRGSTGELFF.